A single count supports the clone carrying this TCR beta chain. The antigen is not known. Drawn from each donor were 7.5 to 10 milliliters of peripheral blood. A second 7 to 11 cycle PCR used barcoded and J-beta primers. TCRdb itself ran the 5' RACE reads through MiXCR, one entry per CDR3 protein. The table includes 1.5 million to 2 million distinct CDR3 sequences, 49% detected once. CDR1 and CDR2 from the germline V gene are SGHRS and YFSETQ. V was pared by 1 base and J by 7 bases, with 11 bases of the junction left unmatched. The CDR3 totals 16 residues. This entry is derived from a study of blood T cells in healthy people across ages. Study-wide results and caveats: Because sorting was not performed, PBMCs prevented conclusive naive versus antigen-experienced comparison.

V is TRBV5-1 and J is TRBJ2-3; 8 nucleotides align to TRBD2. The clonotype originates from a middle-aged woman in good health. Sequences were obtained from blood. The CDR3 sequence is CASSLSPRAGVNTQYF. The CDR3 nucleotides read TGCGCCAGCAGCTTGTCCCCACGAGCGGGGGTAAATACGCAGTATTTT.